The 11 T cell receptor beta chains below were found in one sample sequenced in a study of shared T cell receptors in the human thymus. Sequencing was performed with immunoSEQ multiplex PCR; in TCRdb, only in-frame clones are kept and a portion is missing. Here the sample spans around 340,000 clones, approximately 95% being singletons. The sequencing input was thymocytes. The receptors come from a human donor.

For the CDR3, the DNA is TGTGCCAGCCGGGGACTGGGGGCCGGAAACATTCAGTACTTC. It yields the protein CASRGLGAGNIQYF. The chain has TRBV6-5 and TRBJ2-4; D may be TRBD1 or TRBD2 (6 bases each). The CDR3 runs to 14 residues. The germline V gene encodes CDR1 MNHEY and CDR2 SVGAGI. Trimming took off 8 bases at V and 6 bases at J, with 17 bases between the two ends.

The CDR3 sequence is CAWSPNSGTPPTSTDTQYF. DNA of the CDR3: TGTGCCTGGAGTCCTAACTCGGGGACGCCTCCAACCAGCACAGATACGCAGTATTTT. The chain has TRBV30 and TRBJ2-3; the D call may be TRBD1 or TRBD2 (5 bases each). Germline V gene sequence: CDR1 GTSNPN, CDR2 SVGIG (reference sequence). The CDR3 has 19 residues. V dropped 2 bases and J dropped 0 bases, with 24 bases sitting between them.

This clone was seen a single time. The gene calls are TRBV12-5 and TRBJ2-3, with 10 bases lining up with TRBD2. The CDR3 length is 14 residues. CDR1 LGHNT and CDR2 FRNRAP come from the germline V gene. The ends lost 7 bases at V and 1 base at J; junction bases unmatched: 2. The CDR3 loop is CASASGRGTDTQYF. The CDR3 DNA reads as TGTGCTAGTGCCAGCGGGAGGGGCACAGATACGCAGTATTTT.

This chain connects TRBV28 to TRBJ2-2; D remains unclear. Germline V lookup: CDR1 MDHEN, CDR2 SYDVKM. This CDR3 spans 17 amino acids. The germline V and J ends were trimmed by 4 bases and 3 bases, with 18 bases remaining between them. This CDR3 is CASSWRYPVPYTGELFF. CDR3 nucleotide sequence: TGTGCCAGCAGTTGGCGATACCCCGTTCCGTACACCGGGGAGCTGTTTTTT. The full variable domain, with the rest looked up from reference TRBV28 and TRBJ2-2, is DVKVTQSSRYLVKRTGEKVFLECVQDMDHENMFWYRQDPGLGLRLIYFSYDVKMKEKGDIPEGYSVSREKKERFSLILESASTNQTSMYLCASSWRYPVPYTGELFFGEGSRLTVL.

The chain joins TRBV2 to TRBJ2-1; 12 bases are shared with TRBD2. CDR1 is SNHLY and CDR2 is FYNNEI in the germline V gene. CDR3 size: 16 residues. Trimming removed 8 bases from V and 9 bases from J; junction bases left unmatched: 14. CDR3 DNA sequence: TGTGCCAGCCGTCCCGCTAGCGGGAGGGCCAAGTGTGAGCAGTTCTTC. Protein: CASRPASGRAKCEQFF.

The chain combines TRBV10-3 with TRBJ2-1; D possibly corresponds to TRBD2 (6 bases). The germline CDR1 and CDR2 sequences are ENHRY and SYGVKD. This CDR3 spans 17 amino acids. Trimming removed 2 bases from V and 4 bases from J, with 18 bases in between. CDR3 region: CAISETYTSTLYNEQFF. CDR3 DNA sequence: TGTGCCATCAGTGAGACGTATACTAGCACGCTGTACAATGAGCAGTTCTTC.

This sequence joins TRBV19 and TRBJ1-4, with D perhaps matching TRBD1 (5 bases). The CDR3 has 14 amino acids. Germline CDR1 LNHDA, CDR2 SQIVND (reference sequence). V lost 4 bases and J lost 8, with 14 bases in between. CDR3 sequence: CASSKVQGREKLFF. The CDR3 coding sequence is TGTGCCAGTAGTAAGGTCCAGGGTCGGGAAAAACTGTTTTTT.

This sequence joins TRBV28 and TRBJ1-5, with D tentatively TRBD1 (5 bases). CDR3 length: 16 amino acids. Germline V gene sequence: CDR1 MDHEN, CDR2 SYDVKM. Trimming removed 4 bases from V and 6 bases from J, with 19 bases in between. The CDR3 spells CASSSHPTGGSQPQHF. CDR3 coding DNA: TGTGCCAGCAGTTCACACCCCACGGGGGGGAGTCAGCCCCAGCATTTT.

The chain carries TRBV11-1 and TRBJ2-2, with a tentative D call TRBD1 (5 bases). Trimming took 1 base from V and 2 from J, leaving 14 bases between them. In germline, CDR1 is SGHAT, CDR2 FQDESV (reference sequence). The CDR3 is made up of 17 amino acids. The CDR3 loop reads CASSLVNRTPNTGELFF. CDR3 coding DNA: TGTGCCAGCAGCTTAGTCAACCGGACACCTAACACCGGGGAGCTGTTTTTT.

V is TRBV30 and J is TRBJ2-1; TRBD1 or TRBD2 may be the D gene (6 bases each). Trimming took 2 bases from V and 8 from J, leaving 16 bases between them. The CDR3 runs to 14 residues. Germline CDR1 is GTSNPN and CDR2 is SVGIG (reference sequence). CDR3 nucleotide sequence: TGTGCCTGGAGTTACCGCGGGACAATATATGAGCAGTTCTTC. It codes for CAWSYRGTIYEQFF.

The chain combines TRBV19 with TRBJ1-2; D not resolved. Germline-derived CDR1 and CDR2 are LNHDA and SQIVND (reference sequence). The CDR3 is 14 residues long. The ends were cut back, 6 bases at V and 5 bases at J, with 16 bases in the middle. The CDR3 here is CASSYEAGWYGYTF. The CDR3 DNA follows: TGTGCCAGTAGCTACGAGGCGGGTTGGTATGGCTACACCTTC.